This TCR beta chain was recovered during a study of cytomegalovirus exposure and HLA in healthy donors. Trimming took 5 bases from V and 2 from J, leaving 10 bases between them. The length of the CDR3 is 14 residues. The germline V gene encodes CDR1 SEHNR and CDR2 FQNEAQ (reference sequence). Healthy individuals who donated bone marrow served as the donors. Use of 60 Vbeta and 13 Jbeta primers characterized the PCR. The data were produced by immunoSEQ multiplex PCR, yet TCRdb's version contains in-frame clones alone and is incomplete. The record lists about 160,000 clones, of which the ten most abundant hold about 2%.

The origin of this receptor is a young man in good health and CMV-seronegative. The V and J genes are TRBV7-9 and TRBJ1-5; perhaps TRBD1 as D (5 bases). The sample consisted of PBMCs. CDR3 in amino acids: CASSRGGGNQPQHF. The CDR3 DNA reads as TGTGCCAGCAGCAGGGGAGGTGGCAATCAGCCCCAGCATTTT.